A selection of T cell receptor beta chains follows, all from one sample in a study of regulatory T cells in long-lasting Graves disease. Using its own MiXCR run on the multiplex PCR reads, TCRdb lists one record per CDR3 protein. The table lists about 620,000 distinct CDR3 sequences, approximately 15% of them singletons. These same data were also listed under a study on T cells in Graves' hyperthyroidism and ophthalmopathy.

The specimen comprised peripheral blood mononuclear cells (PBMCs), sampled at new diagnosis, from a patient treated with antithyroid drugs. All receptors come from a woman in her 30s with Graves disease. Both conserved end residues are part of each CDR3. The D gene is left open where the match is weak. Clone size is shown for a subset of rows, as once, few, many or a class of expanded clone.

NA	TRBV19	TRBJ2-1	NA	TGTGCCAGTAACCGAAATCCTACAGGGACGGAGCAGTTCTTC	CASNRNPTGTEQFF
TRBD2	TRBV10-2	TRBJ2-3	few	TGCGCCAGCAAGCGACTAGCGGGATGGACAGATACGCAGTATTTT	CASKRLAGWTDTQYF
NA	TRBV5-1	TRBJ2-2	NA	TGCGCCAGCAGCTTGGGACACAGCAACACCGGGGAGGTGTTTTTT	CASSLGHSNTGEVFF
TRBD2	TRBV3-1	TRBJ2-2	few	TGTGCCAGCAGCCAAGTATCTCGCGGGAGTTTCACCGGGGAGCTGTTTTTT	CASSQVSRGSFTGELFF
TRBD2	TRBV7-2	TRBJ2-1	many	TGTGCCAGCAGCTTACCGGGACTAGCGAATGAGCAGTTCTTC	CASSLPGLANEQFF
TRBD2	TRBV2	TRBJ2-3	many	TGTGCCAGCAGTGATGGGGCGGGAGTTAGCACAGATACGCAGTATTTT	CASSDGAGVSTDTQYF
TRBD2	TRBV11-2	TRBJ2-3	many	TGTGCCAGCAGCTCATATAGCGGGAGGGCCGCAGATACGCAGTATTTT	CASSSYSGRAADTQYF
NA	TRBV6-4	TRBJ1-2	NA	TGTGCCAGCACCCCGGACAAGGGGTATGGCTACACCTTC	CASTPDKGYGYTF
NA	TRBV9	TRBJ2-7	many	TGTGCCAGCAGCCCGGCGGGCGTGCCCTACGAGCAGTACTTC	CASSPAGVPYEQYF
TRBD2	TRBV12-3/TRBV12-4	TRBJ2-3	NA	TGTGCCAGCAGTCTCGGACTAGCGGTCGCTAGCACAGATACGCAGTATTTT	CASSLGLAVASTDTQYF
NA	TRBV7-2	TRBJ2-3	many	TGTGCCAGCAGCACCTACGGATCAGATACGCAGTATTTT	CASSTYGSDTQYF
NA	TRBV12-3/TRBV12-4	TRBJ1-5	many	TGTGCCAGCAGGCTGGCGGGGCATCAGCCCCAGCATTTT	CASRLAGHQPQHF
TRBD2	TRBV29-1	TRBJ2-5	NA	TGCAGCGTTGGGGGGAGCGGGGGATTAGTCCAAGAGACCCAGTACTTC	CSVGGSGGLVQETQYF
TRBD1	TRBV6-2/TRBV6-3	TRBJ2-2	NA	TGTGCCAGCAATATGATTTCACGACAGGGGGCGCGGCCCGGGGAGCTGTTTTTT	CASNMISRQGARPGELFF
NA	TRBV6-9	TRBJ1-4	many	TGTGCCAGCAGTTACAGGGGATTATCTGAAAAACTGTTTTTT	CASSYRGLSEKLFF
NA	TRBV28	TRBJ1-4	many	TGTGCCAGCAGTTGGCTCGAAAGGGAACTGTTTTTT	CASSWLERELFF
NA	TRBV30	TRBJ1-5	few	TGTGCCTGGAGTGTCGGGGGCTGGGATCAGCCCCAGCATTTT	CAWSVGGWDQPQHF
NA	TRBV6-1	TRBJ1-3	few	TGTGCCAGCAGCCGAGCTCCCTCTGGAAACACCATATATTTT	CASSRAPSGNTIYF